One and the same sample provided the 6 T cell receptor beta chains below, sequenced in a study of PD-L1 blockade in urothelial cancer. Profiling relied on immunoSEQ multiplex PCR, and the TCRdb table lists in-frame clones only, not all of them. Of fewer than 40,000 clones in the sample, more than 75% were seen once. Specimen: PBMCs, collected around atezolizumab (anti-PD-L1) treatment. The receptors shown here come from a man aged 45 to 65 with urothelial cancer.

The chain links TRBV19 to TRBJ1-2, with a weak D call TRBD1 (5 bases). The CDR3 length is 13 residues. Germline lookup yields CDR1 LNHDA and CDR2 SQIVND (reference sequence). Trimming pared 3 bases from V and 3 bases from J, leaving 8 bases between. The CDR3 here is CASSIKTDYGYTF. The CDR3 DNA follows: TGTGCCAGTAGTATTAAGACAGACTATGGCTACACCTTC. The full variable domain, its missing parts supplied by reference TRBV19 and TRBJ1-2, is DGGITQSPKYLFRKEGQNVTLSCEQNLNHDAMYWYRQDPGQGLRLIYYSQIVNDFQKGDIAEGYSVSREKKESFPLTVTSAQKNPTAFYLCASSIKTDYGYTFGSGTRLTVV.

The chain couples TRBV28 to TRBJ2-5; 9 bases are a match to TRBD1. After removal of 2 bases from V and 2 bases from J, the junction contained 12 bases not matched to a gene. Germline V gene sequence: CDR1 MDHEN, CDR2 SYDVKM. This CDR3 is 18 amino acids long. In nucleotides, the CDR3 is TGTGCCAGCAGTTTAGACCGGGACAGGGTGCTGATGCAAGAGACCCAGTACTTC. Encoded protein: CASSLDRDRVLMQETQYF.

CDR3 residues: CASSYDTGAGNTIYF. For the CDR3, the DNA is TGCGCCAGCAGCTACGACACCGGTGCTGGAAACACCATATATTTT. This rearrangement joins TRBV5-1 to TRBJ1-3; D is unclear. Trimming shortened V by 3 bases and J by 2 bases, and 12 bases separated the two germline ends. CDR1 and CDR2 from the germline V gene are SGHRS and YFSETQ. This CDR3 spans 15 amino acids.

J is TRBJ2-4 and V is TRBV7-9; D gene unclear. Trimming took 5 bases from V and 0 from J, leaving 5 bases between them. CDR1 is SEHNR and CDR2 is FQNEAQ in the germline V gene (reference sequence). The CDR3 has 13 residues. This CDR3 is CASSAVAKNIQYF. The CDR3 nucleotides read TGTGCCAGCAGCGCGGTAGCCAAAAACATTCAGTACTTC.

V is TRBV4-3 and J is TRBJ2-4, with D hard to call. The length of the CDR3 is 13 residues. Trimming cost V 8 bases and J 0 bases, with 8 bases left between them. CDR1 is LGHNA and CDR2 is YSLEER in the germline V gene. The CDR3 reads CASAQEAKNIQYF. CDR3 nucleotides: TGCGCCAGCGCTCAGGAAGCCAAAAACATTCAGTACTTC.

The CDR3 DNA is TGTGCCAGCAGCGACCCCGGGGGGGTTACCACTGAAGCTTTCTTT. This sequence encodes CASSDPGGVTTEAFF. The chain joins TRBV11-1 to TRBJ1-1; tentatively, D is TRBD1 (5 bases). CDR1 and CDR2 from the germline V gene are SGHAT and FQDESV (reference sequence). The V and J ends lost 5 bases and 4 bases respectively, with 17 bases between them. CDR3 length equals 15 residues.